The 2 T cell receptor beta chains below come from one sample, sequenced in a study of neurological immune-mediated disorders. TCRdb re-called the 5' RACE reads with MiXCR, one entry per CDR3 protein. The table records 35,000 to 40,000 distinct CDR3 sequences, about 9.9% of them present only once. The sequenced sample was CD4+ T cells from blood. The receptor source for this set is a woman in her twenties or thirties with HTLV-1-associated myelopathy (HAM/TSP).

In its sample, this clonotype was seen many times. The CDR3 nucleotides are TGTGCCATCAGGGGCCACGGGTTTACTGCGAACACCGGGGAGCTGTTTTTT. This encodes CAIRGHGFTANTGELFF. V and J are TRBV10-3 and TRBJ2-2; D is undetermined. The CDR3 extends over 17 amino acids. The germline V and J ends were trimmed by 6 bases and 0 bases, with 17 bases remaining between them. Germline CDR1 reads ENHRY; CDR2 reads SYGVKD.

In this sample, this clonotype turned up once. This chain connects TRBV7-2 to TRBJ2-3; TRBD2 matches at 13 bases. Germline V gives CDR1 SGHTA, CDR2 FQGNSA. The CDR3 is 18 residues long. V shed 5 bases, J shed 3 bases, and the junction held 11 bases outside the gene matches. The CDR3 spells CASSISGGLAGLTDTQYF. The CDR3 nucleotides are TGTGCCAGCAGCATTAGCGGGGGACTAGCGGGGCTGACAGATACGCAGTATTTT.